The 28 T cell receptor beta chains below were found in one sample sequenced in a study of blood T cell repertoires in COVID-19 (dated by TCRdb to 2018 to 2020). The library was obtained by the immunoSEQ multiplex PCR assay. The table was pulled from immuneACCESS by TCRdb, which kept in-frame rearrangements only. Such tables lose some clones; where checked, under half of the loss comes from unresolved V genes, and the rest has no known cause. For this sample the table gives 100,000 or so clones, of which roughly 87% were detected only once. Around 6.9% of the sample is held by the ten biggest clonotypes. The material sequenced was peripheral blood. The receptors shown here come from a man younger than 40 in a cohort sampled during active COVID-19.

The chain's CDR3 is CASSYRNKNIQYF. Here the CDR3 DNA reads TGTGCCAGCAGTTACAGGAACAAAAACATTCAGTACTTC. The V and J genes are TRBV28 and TRBJ2-4; tentative D call: TRBD1 (5 bases). The V end lost 4 bases, the J end lost 3 bases, and 7 bases lay between the germline ends. Germline loops: CDR1 MDHEN, CDR2 SYDVKM. The CDR3 contains 13 residues.

The chain has TRBV10-1 and TRBJ1-1; D is possibly TRBD1 (5 bases). The germline V gene has CDR1 WNHNN and CDR2 SYGVQD (reference sequence). There are 14 residues in the CDR3. The V end lost 0 bases, the J end lost 5 bases, and 10 bases lay between the germline ends. The CDR3 loop reads CASSESGAGTEAFF. The DNA of the CDR3 is TGCGCCAGCAGTGAGTCTGGGGCCGGGACTGAAGCTTTCTTT.

The gene calls are TRBV7-9 and TRBJ1-2, with D possibly being TRBD1 (6 bases). CDR1 and CDR2 (germline): SEHNR, FQNEAQ (reference sequence). This CDR3 region has 15 residues. Deletions cut 3 bases from V and 3 bases from J, with 14 bases between. DNA for the CDR3: TGTGCCAGCAGCTTCACCCAGGGGCAGGACTATGGCTACACCTTC. Protein sequence: CASSFTQGQDYGYTF.

The genes are TRBV4-1 and TRBJ1-6; perhaps TRBD1 as D (6 bases). Trimming took 2 bases from V and 10 from J, leaving 9 bases between them. The CDR3 contains 13 residues. Looked up from germline, CDR1 is MGHRA and CDR2 is YSYEKL. The DNA for the CDR3 is TGCGCCAGCAGCCAATCGGGACAATCACCCCTCCACTTT. The encoded protein is CASSQSGQSPLHF.

The V call is TRBV19, the J call TRBJ2-3; 7 bases fit TRBD2. This CDR3 is built from 16 residues. Germline V gene sequence: CDR1 LNHDA, CDR2 SQIVND (reference sequence). V dropped 6 bases and J dropped 2; count of bases not matched to a gene: 11. In DNA form, the CDR3 reads TGTGCCAGTAGCTCCCGGGACTACCCCTCCACAGATACGCAGTATTTT. This translates into CASSSRDYPSTDTQYF.

The chain is built from TRBV24-1 and TRBJ1-3, with D unclear. The CDR3 spans 14 residues. CDR1 is KGHDR, CDR2 SFDVKD, per germline. V was clipped by 3 bases and J by 1 base, with 6 bases between them. CDR3 sequence reads: CATSDRTSGNTIYF. The CDR3 DNA follows: TGTGCCACCAGTGATCGGACTTCTGGAAACACCATATATTTT.

Comments on this clone: This sample also contains other DNA sequences that code for the same CDR3. The rearrangement joins TRBV5-1 to TRBJ2-5; TRBD1 might be the D (6 bases). The germline V and J ends were trimmed by 0 bases and 4 bases, with 7 bases remaining between them. Germline V gene lookup returns CDR1 SGHRS and CDR2 YFSETQ. The CDR3 is made up of 13 amino acids. The CDR3 DNA is TGCGCCAGCAGCTTGGGAGGGGGAGAGACCCAGTACTTC. Translation gives CASSLGGGETQYF.

The rearrangement links TRBV6-5 to TRBJ1-2; 10 nucleotides line up with TRBD1. Germline assignment: CDR1 MNHEY and CDR2 SVGAGI. This CDR3 spans 13 amino acids. V gave up 5 bases and J gave up 8 bases; unmatched junction bases: 5. The CDR3 DNA follows: TGTGCCAGCAGTACCGACAGGGGGCGAGGCTACACCTTC. Protein: CASSTDRGRGYTF.

The rearrangement joins TRBV6-6 to TRBJ2-7; weak D call: TRBD1 (5 bases). This CDR3 has 13 residues. Germline V gene sequence: CDR1 MNHNY, CDR2 SVGAGI (reference sequence). Trimming took off 4 bases at V and 7 bases at J, with 14 bases between the two ends. The CDR3 bases are TGTGCCAGCAGTTCCTACCCGGACAAGGAGCAGTACTTC. Translating gives CASSSYPDKEQYF.

This chain joins TRBV5-1 and TRBJ2-3; TRBD2 matches 10 bases. The CDR3 loop spans 15 amino acids. Germline CDR1 is SGHRS and CDR2 is YFSETQ. V lost 3 bases to trimming and J lost 4 bases; unmatched junction nucleotides: 5. DNA for the CDR3: TGCGCCAGCAGCTCCCGGCTAGCGGGGGCAGATACGCAGTATTTT. Translated: CASSSRLAGADTQYF.

CDR3 residues: CAISSGGVSYEQYF. The CDR3 region has the DNA TGTGCCATCAGTAGCGGGGGGGTCTCCTACGAGCAGTACTTC. V and J are TRBV10-3 and TRBJ2-7; 10 positions match TRBD2. CDR3 size: 14 residues. Germline CDR1 and CDR2: ENHRY and SYGVKD. V was clipped by 5 bases and J by 0 bases; unmatched bases: 1.

The chain recombines TRBV9 with TRBJ1-6; D might be TRBD1 (5 bases). Germline V gene data show CDR1 as SGDLS and CDR2 as YYNGEE. The ends were cut back, 3 bases at V and 7 bases at J, with 11 bases in the middle. This CDR3 is built from 14 residues. The CDR3 sequence: CASSAQGANSPLHF. CDR3 in DNA: TGTGCCAGCAGCGCCCAAGGGGCAAATTCACCCCTCCACTTT.

The DNA of the CDR3 is TGTGCCAGCAGCGCCGGACAGGGCCCCTACGAGCAGTACTTC. Translation gives CASSAGQGPYEQYF. The rearrangement uses TRBV21-1 and TRBJ2-7; the table assigns TRBD1, which was not confirmed against the DNA. TRBV21-1 is flagged as a pseudogene. The CDR3 contains 14 residues.

The chain uses TRBV9 and TRBJ2-3, with 7 bases aligning to TRBD2. The CDR3 sequence is 14 residues long. From germline, CDR1 is SGDLS and CDR2 YYNGEE. Trimming at V came to 4 bases and at J to 7 bases, leaving 9 bases not matched to a gene. The CDR3 loop reads CASSPHLSGNTQYF. The CDR3 DNA reads as TGTGCCAGCAGCCCACATCTGAGCGGGAATACGCAGTATTTT.

This clone occurred once. The chain uses TRBV6-5 and TRBJ2-3; TRBD2 agrees at 9 bases. Losses at the gene ends were 6 bases for V and 2 bases for J; bases not matched to a gene: 3. CDR1 and CDR2 (germline): MNHEY, SVGAGI. CDR3 length equals 14 residues. The CDR3 bases are TGTGCCAGCAGCGTAGCGGGAGCCACAGATACGCAGTATTTT. This encodes CASSVAGATDTQYF.

This clone appeared a few times. V is TRBV6-1 and J is TRBJ1-4, with D unclear. Germline-derived CDR1 and CDR2 are MNHNS and SASEGT. This CDR3 is built from 14 residues. Trimming cost V 0 bases and J 4 bases, with 6 bases left between them. CDR3 amino acids: CASSEAGLNEKLFF. CDR3 bases: TGTGCCAGCAGTGAAGCCGGACTTAATGAAAAACTGTTTTTT.

The chain couples TRBV13 to TRBJ2-5, with 8 bases matching TRBD1. V was pared by 4 bases and J by 4 bases, with 2 bases of the junction left unmatched. The CDR3 sequence is 13 residues long. CDR1 and CDR2 (germline): PRHDT, FYEKMQ (reference sequence). The CDR3 loop is CASSSQGAETQYF. CDR3 DNA sequence: TGTGCCAGCAGCTCGCAGGGGGCAGAGACCCAGTACTTC.

This clone was observed a few times. The chain recombines TRBV6-2 or TRBV6-3 with TRBJ1-5; D is ambiguous. The CDR3 runs to 13 residues. V was clipped by 6 bases and J by 2 bases, with 8 bases between them. Germline V lookup: CDR1 MNHEY, CDR2 SVGEGT. The CDR3 reads CASSPSGNQPQHF. The CDR3 nucleotides read TGTGCCAGCAGCCCGAGCGGCAATCAGCCCCAGCATTTT.

DNA for the CDR3: TGCAGCGCCAGGGGCAGTACAAACACTGAAGCTTTCTTT. Translated: CSARGSTNTEAFF. The V call is TRBV29-1, the J call TRBJ1-1; D may be TRBD1 (6 bases). The CDR3 has 13 residues. V gave up 7 bases and J gave up 2 bases, with 14 bases separating them. Germline CDR1 SQVTM, CDR2 ANQGSEA.

The V call is TRBV7-2, the J call TRBJ1-5; no clear D gene. The CDR3 consists of 14 residues. The germline V gene has CDR1 SGHTA and CDR2 FQGNSA. The V gene lost 5 bases and the J gene lost 2 bases, with 10 bases spanning the gap. In DNA, the CDR3 is TGTGCCAGCAGCCCCAAGGGAGGCAATCAGCCCCAGCATTTT. It encodes CASSPKGGNQPQHF.

This CDR3 reads CASMQGHTDTQYF. The DNA for the CDR3 is TGTGCCAGCATGCAGGGGCACACAGATACGCAGTATTTT. J is TRBJ2-3 and V is TRBV2; D perhaps matches TRBD1 (6 bases). Germline V CDR1 and CDR2: SNHLY, FYNNEI. V was clipped by 7 bases and J by 2 bases, with 10 bases between them. The CDR3 extends over 13 amino acids.

J is TRBJ1-1 and V is TRBV29-1; TRBD1 aligns across 7 bases. This CDR3 has 14 residues. The germline gives CDR1 SQVTM, CDR2 ANQGSEA. Unmatched junction bases numbered 4, after V lost 3 bases and J lost 0 bases. CDR3 in amino acids: CSVEMTGMNTEAFF. The CDR3 DNA reads TGCAGCGTTGAGATGACAGGGATGAACACTGAAGCTTTCTTT.

The rearrangement links TRBV4-3 to TRBJ2-1; 9 bases line up with TRBD1. CDR1 and CDR2 (germline): LGHNA, YSLEER. The CDR3 sequence is 15 residues long. Losses at the gene ends were 4 bases for V and 4 bases for J; bases not matched to a gene: 5. The DNA for the CDR3 is TGCGCCAGCAGCCTATCCGGGACAGGGTACAATGAGCAGTTCTTC. This translates into CASSLSGTGYNEQFF.

The chain employs TRBV19 and TRBJ1-3; D not resolved. The CDR3 extends over 14 amino acids. Trimming removed 6 bases from V and 0 bases from J, with 9 bases in between. The germline V gene has CDR1 LNHDA and CDR2 SQIVND (reference sequence). The CDR3, as DNA: TGTGCCAGTAGAACAGCAAGCTCTGGAAACACCATATATTTT. Its translation is CASRTASSGNTIYF.

The table lists this clone with a few counts. The chain has TRBV7-3 and TRBJ2-7; D may be TRBD1 (6 bases). Trimming removed 4 bases at V and 6 bases at J, with 13 bases between. The CDR3 runs to 13 residues. Germline V gene lookup returns CDR1 SGHTA and CDR2 FQGTGA. The CDR3 sequence: CASSSPQGVEQYF. CDR3 bases: TGTGCCAGCAGCTCACCACAGGGCGTCGAGCAGTACTTC.

The V and J genes are TRBV23-1 and TRBJ2-5; 7 nucleotides agree with TRBD1. TRBV23-1 is assigned to the ORF class and has an uncertain function. Unmatched junction bases numbered 4, after V lost 8 bases and J lost 1 base. This CDR3 is 13 amino acids long. The CDR3 region has the DNA TGCGCCAGCCGGACAGGATCCCAAGAGACCCAGTACTTC. It is translated as CASRTGSQETQYF.

The V call is TRBV19, the J call TRBJ2-2, with TRBD2 identical over 8 bases. In germline, CDR1 is LNHDA, CDR2 SQIVND (reference sequence). The V gene end was trimmed by 5 bases and the J gene end by 7 bases; junction bases not matched to a gene: 9. The CDR3 spans 15 residues. Written as DNA, the CDR3 is TGTGCCAGTAGTCGAACGGGGGGGGCTGGCGGGGAGCTGTTTTTT. Translating gives CASSRTGGAGGELFF.

The V and J genes are TRBV7-9 and TRBJ2-2, with D possibly matching TRBD1 (6 bases). This CDR3 comprises 15 residues. Germline CDR1 is SEHNR and CDR2 is FQNEAQ (reference sequence). Deletions cut 5 bases from V and 2 bases from J, with 12 bases between. As DNA, the CDR3 is TGTGCCAGCAGCCCTTCCGGGACAAACACCGGGGAGCTGTTTTTT. This translates into CASSPSGTNTGELFF.